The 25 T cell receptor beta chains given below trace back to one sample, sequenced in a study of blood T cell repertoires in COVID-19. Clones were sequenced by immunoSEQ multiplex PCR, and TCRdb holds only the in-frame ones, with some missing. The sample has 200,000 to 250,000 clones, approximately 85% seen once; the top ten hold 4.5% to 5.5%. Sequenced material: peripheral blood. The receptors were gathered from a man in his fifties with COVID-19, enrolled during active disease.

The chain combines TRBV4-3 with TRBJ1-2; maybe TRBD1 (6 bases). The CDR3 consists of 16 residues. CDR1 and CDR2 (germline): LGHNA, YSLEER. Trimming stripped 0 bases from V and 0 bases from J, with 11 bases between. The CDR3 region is CASSQENRVTNYGYTF. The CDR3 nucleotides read TGCGCCAGCAGCCAAGAGAACAGGGTCACTAACTATGGCTACACCTTC.

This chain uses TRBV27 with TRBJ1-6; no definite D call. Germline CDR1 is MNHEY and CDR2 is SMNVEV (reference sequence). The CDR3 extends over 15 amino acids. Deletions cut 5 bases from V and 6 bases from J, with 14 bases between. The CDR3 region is CASSRDRGVNSPLHF. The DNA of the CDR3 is TGTGCCAGCAGTCGCGACCGGGGTGTTAATTCACCCCTCCACTTT.

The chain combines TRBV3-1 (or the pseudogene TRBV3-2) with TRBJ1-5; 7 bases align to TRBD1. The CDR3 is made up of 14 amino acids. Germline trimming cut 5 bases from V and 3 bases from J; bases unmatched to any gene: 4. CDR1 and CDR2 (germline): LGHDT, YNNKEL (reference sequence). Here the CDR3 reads CASSFGQANQPQHF. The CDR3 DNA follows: TGTGCCAGCAGCTTTGGACAGGCCAATCAGCCCCAGCATTTT.

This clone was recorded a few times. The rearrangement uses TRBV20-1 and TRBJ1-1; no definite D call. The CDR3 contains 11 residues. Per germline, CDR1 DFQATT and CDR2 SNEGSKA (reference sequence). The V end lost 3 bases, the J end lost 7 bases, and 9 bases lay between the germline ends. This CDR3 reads CSASSGHEAFF. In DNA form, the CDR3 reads TGCAGTGCTAGCTCGGGTCATGAAGCTTTCTTT.

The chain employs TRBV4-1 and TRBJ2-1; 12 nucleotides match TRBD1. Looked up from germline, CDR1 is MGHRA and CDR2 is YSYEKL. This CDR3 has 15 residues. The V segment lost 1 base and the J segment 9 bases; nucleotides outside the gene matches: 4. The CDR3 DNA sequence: TGCGCCAGCAGCCAAGCCGGGACAGGGGGCGGTGAGCAGTTCTTC. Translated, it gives CASSQAGTGGGEQFF.

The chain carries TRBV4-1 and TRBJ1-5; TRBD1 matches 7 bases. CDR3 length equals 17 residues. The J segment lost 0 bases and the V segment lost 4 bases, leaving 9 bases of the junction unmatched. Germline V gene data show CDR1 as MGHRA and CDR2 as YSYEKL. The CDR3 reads CASSRTGTADSNQPQHF. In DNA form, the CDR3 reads TGCGCCAGCAGCCGAACCGGGACAGCAGATAGCAATCAGCCCCAGCATTTT.

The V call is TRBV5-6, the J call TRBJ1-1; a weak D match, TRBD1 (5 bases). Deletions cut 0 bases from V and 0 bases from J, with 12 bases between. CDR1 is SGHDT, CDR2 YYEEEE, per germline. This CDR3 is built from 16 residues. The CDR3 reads CASSLAVGRMNTEAFF. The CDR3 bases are TGTGCCAGCAGCTTGGCCGTGGGGCGAATGAACACTGAAGCTTTCTTT. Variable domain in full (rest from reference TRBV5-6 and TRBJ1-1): DAGVTQSPTHLIKTRGQQVTLRCSPKSGHDTVSWYQQALGQGPQFIFQYYEEEERQRGNFPDRFSGHQFPNYSSELNVNALLLGDSALYLCASSLAVGRMNTEAFFGQGTRLTVV.

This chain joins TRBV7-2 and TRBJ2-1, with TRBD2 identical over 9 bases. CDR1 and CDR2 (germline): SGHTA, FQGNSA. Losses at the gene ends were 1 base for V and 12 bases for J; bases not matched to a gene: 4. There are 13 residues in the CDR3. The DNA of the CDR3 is TGTGCCAGCAGCTTAGTAGCGGGGGTGGGGCAGTTCTTC. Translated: CASSLVAGVGQFF.

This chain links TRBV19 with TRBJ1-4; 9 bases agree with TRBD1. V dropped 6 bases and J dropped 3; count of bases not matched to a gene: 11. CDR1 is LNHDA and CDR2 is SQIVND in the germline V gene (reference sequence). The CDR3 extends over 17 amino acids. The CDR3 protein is CASRKSRDRDSNEKLFF. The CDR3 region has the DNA TGTGCCAGTAGAAAGTCCCGGGACAGGGATTCTAATGAAAAACTGTTTTTT.

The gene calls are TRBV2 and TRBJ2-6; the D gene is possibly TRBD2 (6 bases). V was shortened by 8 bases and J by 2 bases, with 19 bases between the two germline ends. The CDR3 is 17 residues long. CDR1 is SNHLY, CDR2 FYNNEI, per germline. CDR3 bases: TGTGCCAGCGGAGGGGCGGAGAAATTAGCTGGGGCCAACGTCCTGACTTTC. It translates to CASGGAEKLAGANVLTF.

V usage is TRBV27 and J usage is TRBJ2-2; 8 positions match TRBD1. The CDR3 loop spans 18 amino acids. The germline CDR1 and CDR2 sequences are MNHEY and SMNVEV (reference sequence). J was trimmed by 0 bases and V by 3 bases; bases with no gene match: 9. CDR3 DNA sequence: TGTGCCAGCAGTTTTTCGCGCCGGGGACAGGCGAACACCGGGGAGCTGTTTTTT. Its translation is CASSFSRRGQANTGELFF.

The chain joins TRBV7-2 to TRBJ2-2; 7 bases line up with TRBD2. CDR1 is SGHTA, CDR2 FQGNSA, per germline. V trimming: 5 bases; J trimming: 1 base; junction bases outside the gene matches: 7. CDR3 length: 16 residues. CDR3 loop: CASSLGEGRNTGELFF. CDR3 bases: TGTGCCAGCAGCCTCGGGGAGGGGAGGAACACCGGGGAGCTGTTTTTT. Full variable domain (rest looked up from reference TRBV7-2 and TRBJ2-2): GAGVSQSPSNKVTEKGKDVELRCDPISGHTALYWYRQSLGQGLEFLIYFQGNSAPDKSGLPSDRFSAERTGGSVSTLTIQRTQQEDSAVYLCASSLGEGRNTGELFFGEGSRLTVL.

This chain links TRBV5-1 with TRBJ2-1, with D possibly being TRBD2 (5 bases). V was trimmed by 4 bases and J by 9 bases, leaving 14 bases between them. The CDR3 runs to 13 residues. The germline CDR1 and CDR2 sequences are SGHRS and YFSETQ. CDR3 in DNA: TGCGCCAGCAGCGAGCAAAGCGGCACTGAGCAGTTCTTC. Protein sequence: CASSEQSGTEQFF.

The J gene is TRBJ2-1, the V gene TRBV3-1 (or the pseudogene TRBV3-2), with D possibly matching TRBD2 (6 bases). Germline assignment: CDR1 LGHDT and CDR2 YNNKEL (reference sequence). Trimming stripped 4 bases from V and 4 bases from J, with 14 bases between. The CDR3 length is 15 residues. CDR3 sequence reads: CASSRLGLMYNEQFF. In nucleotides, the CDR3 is TGTGCCAGCAGCCGCTTGGGACTTATGTACAATGAGCAGTTCTTC.

This chain's CDR3 is CASSPLTGRAEAFF. The CDR3 DNA follows: TGTGCCAGCAGCCCCTTAACAGGGAGAGCTGAAGCTTTCTTT. V usage is TRBV3-1 (or the pseudogene TRBV3-2) and J usage is TRBJ1-1, with a possible D match to TRBD1 (6 bases). This CDR3 is 14 amino acids long. Trimming took 4 bases from V and 6 from J, leaving 15 bases between them. Germline CDR1 and CDR2: LGHDT and YNNKEL (reference sequence).

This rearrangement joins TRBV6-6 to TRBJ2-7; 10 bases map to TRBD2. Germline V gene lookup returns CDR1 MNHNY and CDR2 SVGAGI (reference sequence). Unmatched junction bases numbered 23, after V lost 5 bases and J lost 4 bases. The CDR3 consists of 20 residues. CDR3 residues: CASSQGFVLAGAEGGYEQYF. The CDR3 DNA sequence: TGTGCCAGCAGTCAGGGGTTTGTCCTAGCGGGGGCGGAAGGGGGTTACGAGCAGTACTTC.

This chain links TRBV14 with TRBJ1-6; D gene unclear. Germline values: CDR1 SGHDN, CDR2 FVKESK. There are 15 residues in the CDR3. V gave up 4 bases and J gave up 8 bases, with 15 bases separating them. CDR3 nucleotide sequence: TGTGCCAGCAGCCGTTTGCAGCCGAGCGATTCACCCCTCCACTTT. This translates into CASSRLQPSDSPLHF.

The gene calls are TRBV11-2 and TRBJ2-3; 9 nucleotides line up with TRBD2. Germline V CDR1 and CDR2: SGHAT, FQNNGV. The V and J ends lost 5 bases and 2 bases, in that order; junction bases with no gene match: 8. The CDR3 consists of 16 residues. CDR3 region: CASSEVAGVVTDTQYF. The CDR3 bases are TGTGCCAGCAGCGAGGTAGCGGGGGTAGTCACAGATACGCAGTATTTT.

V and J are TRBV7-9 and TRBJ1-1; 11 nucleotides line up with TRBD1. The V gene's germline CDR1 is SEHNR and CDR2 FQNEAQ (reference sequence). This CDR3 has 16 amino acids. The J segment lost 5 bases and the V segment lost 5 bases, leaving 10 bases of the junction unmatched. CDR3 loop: CASSLYQGQGVTEAFF. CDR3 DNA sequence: TGTGCCAGCAGCCTATATCAGGGACAGGGGGTAACTGAAGCTTTCTTT.

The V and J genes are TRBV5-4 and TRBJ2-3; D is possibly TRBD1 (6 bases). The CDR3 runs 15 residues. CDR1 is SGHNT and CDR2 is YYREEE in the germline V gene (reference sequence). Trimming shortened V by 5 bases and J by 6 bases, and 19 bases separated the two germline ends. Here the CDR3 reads CASRDQGSSADTQYF. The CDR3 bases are TGTGCCAGCAGAGATCAGGGGAGTAGCGCGGATACGCAGTATTTT.

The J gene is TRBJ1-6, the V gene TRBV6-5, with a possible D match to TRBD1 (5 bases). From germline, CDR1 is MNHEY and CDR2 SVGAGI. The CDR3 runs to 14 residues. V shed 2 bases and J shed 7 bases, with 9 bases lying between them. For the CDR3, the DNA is TGTGCCAGCAGTTACCGGGCAGGGAATTCACCCCTCCACTTT. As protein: CASSYRAGNSPLHF.

The CDR3 DNA reads as TGTGCCAGCAGCCAATCCCCGTCCGGGACTAAAGAGACCCAGTACTTC. Its protein product is CASSQSPSGTKETQYF. The rearrangement uses TRBV4-2 and TRBJ2-5, with 7 bases that match TRBD2. V lost 2 bases to trimming and J lost 3 bases; unmatched junction nucleotides: 9. The germline CDR1 and CDR2 sequences are LGHNA and YNFKEQ. CDR3 size: 16 residues.

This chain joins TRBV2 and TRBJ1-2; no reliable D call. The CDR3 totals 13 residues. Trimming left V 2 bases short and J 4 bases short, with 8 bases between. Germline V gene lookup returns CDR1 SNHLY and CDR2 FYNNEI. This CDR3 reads CASSELATYGYTF. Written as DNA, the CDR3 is TGTGCCAGCAGTGAATTGGCCACCTATGGCTACACCTTC.

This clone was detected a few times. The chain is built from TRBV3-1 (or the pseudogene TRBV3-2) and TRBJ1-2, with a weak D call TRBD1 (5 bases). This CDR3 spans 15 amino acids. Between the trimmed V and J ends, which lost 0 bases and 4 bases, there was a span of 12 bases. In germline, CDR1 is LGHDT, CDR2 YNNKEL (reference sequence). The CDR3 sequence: CASSQDGRGFYGYTF. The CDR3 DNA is TGTGCCAGCAGCCAAGATGGGAGGGGCTTCTATGGCTACACCTTC.

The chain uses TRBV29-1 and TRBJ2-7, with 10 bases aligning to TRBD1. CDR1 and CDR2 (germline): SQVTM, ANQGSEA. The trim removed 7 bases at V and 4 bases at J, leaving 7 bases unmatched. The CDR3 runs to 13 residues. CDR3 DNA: TGCAGCGCCGCGGACAGGGGGAATTACGAGCAGTACTTC. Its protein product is CSAADRGNYEQYF.